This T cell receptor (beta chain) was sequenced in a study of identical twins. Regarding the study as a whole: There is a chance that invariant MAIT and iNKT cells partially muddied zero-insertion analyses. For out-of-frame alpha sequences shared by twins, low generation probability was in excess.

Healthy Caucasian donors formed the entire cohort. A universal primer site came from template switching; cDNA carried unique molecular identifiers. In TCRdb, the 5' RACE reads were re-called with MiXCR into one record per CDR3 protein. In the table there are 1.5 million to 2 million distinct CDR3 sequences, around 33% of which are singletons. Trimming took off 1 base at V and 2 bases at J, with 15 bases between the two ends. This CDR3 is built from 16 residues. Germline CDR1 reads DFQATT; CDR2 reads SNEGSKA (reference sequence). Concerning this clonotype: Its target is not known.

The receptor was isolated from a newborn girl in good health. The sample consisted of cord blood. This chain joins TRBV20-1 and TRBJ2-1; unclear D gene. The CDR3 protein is CSARGQDPKTYNEQFF. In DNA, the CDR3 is TGCAGTGCTAGAGGACAAGATCCGAAAACCTACAATGAGCAGTTCTTC.